The T cell receptor (beta chain) under discussion was sequenced for a study of cytomegalovirus exposure and HLA in healthy donors. It was with 60 Vbeta and 13 Jbeta primers that the PCR ran. The repertoire was sequenced with immunoSEQ multiplex PCR; TCRdb's copy has only in-frame clones and lacks some. The sample has approximately 79,000 clones; around 77% are singletons. Study results and caveats: Cytomegalovirus status was reportedly diagnosed by the classifier with high specificity and sensitivity. The availability of immune exposure information extended only to CMV serostatus. After further analysis at a later stage, 16,951 TCR beta sequences were associated with HLA alleles at 0.05 false discovery rate.

This CDR3 comprises 17 residues. Per the germline V gene, CDR1 is SGHNT and CDR2 is YYREEE (reference sequence). Losses at the gene ends were 5 bases for V and 4 bases for J; bases not matched to a gene: 15. In regard to this clone: What it recognizes is unknown.

The chain uses TRBV5-4 and TRBJ2-1, with 7 nucleotides matching TRBD2. Material for sequencing was PBMCs. The clonotype comes from a boy aged 5-17 years in good health and CMV-seronegative. The CDR3 reads CASRDPRRGVSYNEQFF. The CDR3 bases are TGTGCCAGCAGAGACCCCAGACGGGGGGTGTCTTACAATGAGCAGTTCTTC.